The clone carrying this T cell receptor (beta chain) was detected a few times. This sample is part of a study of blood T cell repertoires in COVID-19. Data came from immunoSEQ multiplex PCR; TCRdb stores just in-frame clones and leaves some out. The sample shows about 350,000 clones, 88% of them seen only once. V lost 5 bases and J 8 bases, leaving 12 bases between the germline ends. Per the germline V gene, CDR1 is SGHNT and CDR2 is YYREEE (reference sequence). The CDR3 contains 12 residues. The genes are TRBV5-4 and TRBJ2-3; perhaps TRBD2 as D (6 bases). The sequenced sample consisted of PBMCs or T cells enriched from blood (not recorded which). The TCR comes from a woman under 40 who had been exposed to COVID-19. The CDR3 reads CASRGDLGTQYF. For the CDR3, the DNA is TGTGCCAGCAGGGGGGACTTAGGTACGCAGTATTTT. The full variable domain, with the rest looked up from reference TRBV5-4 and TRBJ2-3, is ETGVTQSPTHLIKTRGQQVTLRCSSQSGHNTVSWYQQALGQGPQFIFQYYREEENGRGNFPPRFSGLQFPNYSSELNVNALELDDSALYLCASRGDLGTQYFGPGTRLTVL.